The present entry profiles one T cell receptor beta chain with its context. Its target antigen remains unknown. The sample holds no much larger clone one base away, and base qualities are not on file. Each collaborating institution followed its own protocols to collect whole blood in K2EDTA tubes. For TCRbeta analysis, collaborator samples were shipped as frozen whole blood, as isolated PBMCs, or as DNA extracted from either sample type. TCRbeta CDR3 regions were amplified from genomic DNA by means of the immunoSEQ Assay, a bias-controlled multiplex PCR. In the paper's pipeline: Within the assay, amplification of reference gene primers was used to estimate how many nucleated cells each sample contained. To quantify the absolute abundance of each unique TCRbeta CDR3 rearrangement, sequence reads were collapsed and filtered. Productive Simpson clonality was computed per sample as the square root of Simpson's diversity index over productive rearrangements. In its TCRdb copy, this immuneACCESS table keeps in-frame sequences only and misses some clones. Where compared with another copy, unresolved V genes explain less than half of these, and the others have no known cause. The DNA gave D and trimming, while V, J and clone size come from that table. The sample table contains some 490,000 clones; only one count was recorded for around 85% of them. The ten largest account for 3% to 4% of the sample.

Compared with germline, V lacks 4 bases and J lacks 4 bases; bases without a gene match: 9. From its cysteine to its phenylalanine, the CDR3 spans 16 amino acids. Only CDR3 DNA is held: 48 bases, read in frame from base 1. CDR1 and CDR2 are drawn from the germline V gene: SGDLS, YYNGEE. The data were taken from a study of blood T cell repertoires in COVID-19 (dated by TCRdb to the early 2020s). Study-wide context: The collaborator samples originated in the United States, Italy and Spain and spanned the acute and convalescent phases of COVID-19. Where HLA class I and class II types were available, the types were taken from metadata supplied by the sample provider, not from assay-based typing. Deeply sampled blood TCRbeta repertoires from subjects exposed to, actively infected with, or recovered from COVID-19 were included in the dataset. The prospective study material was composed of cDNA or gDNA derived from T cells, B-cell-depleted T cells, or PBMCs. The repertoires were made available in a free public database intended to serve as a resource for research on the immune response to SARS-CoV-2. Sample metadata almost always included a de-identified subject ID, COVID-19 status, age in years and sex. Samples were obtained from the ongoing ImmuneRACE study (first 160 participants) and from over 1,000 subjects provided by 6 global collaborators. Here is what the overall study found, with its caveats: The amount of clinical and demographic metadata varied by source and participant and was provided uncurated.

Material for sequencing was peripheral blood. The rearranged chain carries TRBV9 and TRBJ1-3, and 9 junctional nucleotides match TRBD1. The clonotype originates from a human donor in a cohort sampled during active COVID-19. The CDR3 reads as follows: CASSLRDRAAGNTIYF. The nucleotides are TGTGCCAGCAGCCTAAGGGACAGGGCAGCGGGAAACACCATATATTTT.